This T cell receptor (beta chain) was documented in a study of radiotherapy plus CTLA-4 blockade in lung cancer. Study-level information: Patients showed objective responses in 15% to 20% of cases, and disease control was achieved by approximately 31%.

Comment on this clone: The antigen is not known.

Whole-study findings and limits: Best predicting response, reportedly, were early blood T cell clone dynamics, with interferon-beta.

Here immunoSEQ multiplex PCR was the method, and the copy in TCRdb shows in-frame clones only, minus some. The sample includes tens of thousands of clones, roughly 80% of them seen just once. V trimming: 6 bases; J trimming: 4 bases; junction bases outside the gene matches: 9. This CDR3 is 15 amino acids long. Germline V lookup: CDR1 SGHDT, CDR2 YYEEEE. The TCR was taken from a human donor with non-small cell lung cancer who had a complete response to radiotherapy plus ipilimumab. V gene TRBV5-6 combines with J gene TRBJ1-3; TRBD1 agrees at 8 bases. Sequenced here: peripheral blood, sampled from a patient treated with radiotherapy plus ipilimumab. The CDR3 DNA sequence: TGTGCCAGCAACTCCCCAGGGGGCTACGGAAACACCATATATTTT. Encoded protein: CASNSPGGYGNTIYF.